A selection of T cell receptor beta chains follows, all from one sample in a study of control samples from healthy donors and cancer patients. Libraries were prepared by immunoSEQ multiplex PCR; TCRdb keeps only in-frame clonotypes and omits some of them. The sample yields 45,000 to 60,000 clones, about 92% seen once. The specimen sequenced was PBMCs. The source of these receptors is a man between 25 and 39 years old with colorectal cancer. Each CDR3 is given with its conserved first and last residue. Each record gives: D gene, clone size, V gene, J gene, CDR3 DNA, CDR3 protein. A D gene is named only where the DNA matches it firmly. For some rows the clone size is stated as once, few or many, or as a class when expanded; others skip it.

D gene: -
clone size: once
V gene: TRBV12-2
J gene: TRBJ2-3
CDR3 DNA: TGTGCAAGTCGCTTCAGGGGGGCCACAGATACGCAGTATTTT
CDR3 protein: CASRFRGATDTQYF

D gene: TRBD1
clone size: -
V gene: TRBV12-3/TRBV12-4
J gene: TRBJ1-2
CDR3 DNA: TGTGCCAGCAGGGGACAGGGGGCCTATGGCTACACCTTC
CDR3 protein: CASRGQGAYGYTF

D gene: TRBD2
clone size: -
V gene: TRBV6-2/TRBV6-3
J gene: TRBJ2-1
CDR3 DNA: TGTGCCAGCAGCCCTCCGGGGGGGAGCTCCAATGAGCAGTTCTTC
CDR3 protein: CASSPPGGSSNEQFF

D gene: -
clone size: -
V gene: TRBV5-6
J gene: TRBJ1-1
CDR3 DNA: TGTGCCAGCAGCACGGAGAACACTGAAGCTTTCTTT
CDR3 protein: CASSTENTEAFF

D gene: -
clone size: -
V gene: TRBV7-8
J gene: TRBJ1-1
CDR3 DNA: TGTGCCAGCAGCCATAGGGCGGCCGAGGTCAACACTGAAGCTTTCTTT
CDR3 protein: CASSHRAAEVNTEAFF

D gene: -
clone size: -
V gene: TRBV13
J gene: TRBJ2-5
CDR3 DNA: TGTGCCAGCAGCCCCCGGCGCTGGGAGACCCAGTACTTC
CDR3 protein: CASSPRRWETQYF

D gene: -
clone size: -
V gene: TRBV2
J gene: TRBJ1-2
CDR3 DNA: TGTGCCAGCAGTGTTCTTAAAGCCTCAAACTATGGCTACACCTTC
CDR3 protein: CASSVLKASNYGYTF

D gene: -
clone size: -
V gene: TRBV29-1
J gene: TRBJ1-1
CDR3 DNA: TGCAGCGTAAGTGAAGCTTTCTTT
CDR3 protein: CSVSEAFF

D gene: -
clone size: -
V gene: TRBV12-3/TRBV12-4
J gene: TRBJ2-2
CDR3 DNA: TGTGCCAGCAGGGGGTACACCGGGGAGCTGTTTTTT
CDR3 protein: CASRGYTGELFF

D gene: -
clone size: -
V gene: TRBV21-1
J gene: TRBJ2-3
CDR3 DNA: TGTGCCAGCAGCCCCACCTACGACTTTAAGCGGGAGCCAGATACGCAGTATTTT
CDR3 protein: CASSPTYDFKREPDTQYF

D gene: TRBD2
clone size: -
V gene: TRBV11-2
J gene: TRBJ2-1
CDR3 DNA: TGTGCCAGCAGCTTAGGACTAGCGGGGTACAATGAGCAGTTCTTC
CDR3 protein: CASSLGLAGYNEQFF

D gene: -
clone size: -
V gene: TRBV5-1
J gene: TRBJ2-1
CDR3 DNA: TGCGCCAGCAGCTTGCTGGGGGCGGGTAATGAGCAGTTCTTC
CDR3 protein: CASSLLGAGNEQFF

D gene: -
clone size: -
V gene: TRBV6-6
J gene: TRBJ1-2
CDR3 DNA: TGTGCCAGCAGTCCCTCTACAGGGCCACAAAAATACGATGGCTACACCTTC
CDR3 protein: CASSPSTGPQKYDGYTF

D gene: -
clone size: -
V gene: TRBV7-6
J gene: TRBJ2-7
CDR3 DNA: TGTGCCAGCAGCTTAGGTGCGGGTCAGGGGGGATACGAGCAGTACTTC
CDR3 protein: CASSLGAGQGGYEQYF

D gene: -
clone size: -
V gene: TRBV13
J gene: TRBJ2-1
CDR3 DNA: TGTGCCAGCAGCGACGATAAGGGGGGTGAGCAGTTCTTC
CDR3 protein: CASSDDKGGEQFF

D gene: -
clone size: -
V gene: TRBV7-2
J gene: TRBJ2-3
CDR3 DNA: TGTGCCAGCACCTTTTTAGAGCGTACGCAGTATTTT
CDR3 protein: CASTFLERTQYF

D gene: -
clone size: once
V gene: TRBV10-2
J gene: TRBJ1-2
CDR3 DNA: TGCGCCAGCAGTGAGTCCCTCAGCGTCCTGGGCTACACCTTC
CDR3 protein: CASSESLSVLGYTF

D gene: -
clone size: -
V gene: TRBV5-1
J gene: TRBJ2-3
CDR3 DNA: TGCGCCAGCAGCTCGCCAGGAGATACGCAGTATTTT
CDR3 protein: CASSSPGDTQYF

D gene: -
clone size: -
V gene: TRBV7-2
J gene: TRBJ2-1
CDR3 DNA: TGTGCCAGCAGCTCTAGGACCTTTTCCAATGAGCAGTTCTTC
CDR3 protein: CASSSRTFSNEQFF

D gene: -
clone size: once
V gene: TRBV5-5
J gene: TRBJ1-3
CDR3 DNA: TGTGCCAGCCGCCCGGGACACCAAGTCTCTGGAAACACCATATATTTT
CDR3 protein: CASRPGHQVSGNTIYF

D gene: -
clone size: few
V gene: TRBV6-2/TRBV6-3
J gene: TRBJ2-3
CDR3 DNA: TGTGCCAGCAGTTACCGGGACACAGATACGCAGTATTTT
CDR3 protein: CASSYRDTDTQYF

D gene: -
clone size: once
V gene: TRBV19
J gene: TRBJ2-1
CDR3 DNA: TGTGCCAGTAGTTTCCAGGGTACCTACAATGAGCAGTTCTTC
CDR3 protein: CASSFQGTYNEQFF

D gene: -
clone size: -
V gene: TRBV21-1
J gene: TRBJ1-1
CDR3 DNA: TGTGCCAGCAGCAAAGGAGTGGGCATTTACACTGAAGCTTTCTTT
CDR3 protein: CASSKGVGIYTEAFF

D gene: -
clone size: -
V gene: TRBV6-1
J gene: TRBJ2-1
CDR3 DNA: TGTGCCAGCAGTGAGGGCGGAACAAACAATGAGCAGTTCTTC
CDR3 protein: CASSEGGTNNEQFF

D gene: TRBD2
clone size: -
V gene: TRBV24-1
J gene: TRBJ2-5
CDR3 DNA: TGTGCCACCAGTTTAGGACTAGCGGGCGGAGAGACCCAGTACTTC
CDR3 protein: CATSLGLAGGETQYF

D gene: TRBD1
clone size: -
V gene: TRBV7-8
J gene: TRBJ1-6
CDR3 DNA: TGTGCCAGCAGCTTAGTGGAGGGGGCTCCTAATTCACCCCTCCACTTT
CDR3 protein: CASSLVEGAPNSPLHF

D gene: -
clone size: -
V gene: TRBV5-4
J gene: TRBJ1-2
CDR3 DNA: TGTGCCAGCAGCCTCACAGTCAACTATGGCTACACCTTC
CDR3 protein: CASSLTVNYGYTF

D gene: TRBD1
clone size: few
V gene: TRBV4-3
J gene: TRBJ2-6
CDR3 DNA: TGCGCCAGCAGCCAAACAGGGGGCTCTGGGGCCAACGTCCTGACTTTC
CDR3 protein: CASSQTGGSGANVLTF

D gene: -
clone size: few
V gene: TRBV14
J gene: TRBJ1-6
CDR3 DNA: TGTGCCAGCAGCCAAGGAAGGGAGAATTCACCCCTCCACTTT
CDR3 protein: CASSQGRENSPLHF

D gene: TRBD1
clone size: -
V gene: TRBV27
J gene: TRBJ2-5
CDR3 DNA: TGTGCCAGCAGGTCAACAGGGGTAGAGACCCAGTACTTC
CDR3 protein: CASRSTGVETQYF

D gene: TRBD2
clone size: once
V gene: TRBV9
J gene: TRBJ2-5
CDR3 DNA: TGTGCCAGCAGCCCCCGGACTAGCGGGGACCAAGAGACCCAGTACTTC
CDR3 protein: CASSPRTSGDQETQYF

D gene: -
clone size: -
V gene: TRBV3-1/TRBV3-2
J gene: TRBJ1-2
CDR3 DNA: TGTGCCAGCAGCCACCCCGAAGGACCCTACACCTTC
CDR3 protein: CASSHPEGPYTF

D gene: -
clone size: -
V gene: TRBV3-1/TRBV3-2
J gene: TRBJ1-6
CDR3 DNA: TGTGCCAGCAGCCTCAGGGAGGCCAATTCACCCCTCCACTTT
CDR3 protein: CASSLREANSPLHF

D gene: TRBD1
clone size: -
V gene: TRBV5-4
J gene: TRBJ2-2
CDR3 DNA: TGTGCCAGCAGCTTGGCGGGACAGGGAGCCGGGGAGCTGTTTTTT
CDR3 protein: CASSLAGQGAGELFF

D gene: -
clone size: -
V gene: TRBV27
J gene: TRBJ2-1
CDR3 DNA: TGTGCCAGCAGTACATGGGGGTTATACGGGGAGCAGTTCTTC
CDR3 protein: CASSTWGLYGEQFF

D gene: TRBD1
clone size: -
V gene: TRBV7-8
J gene: TRBJ2-2
CDR3 DNA: TGTGCCAGCAGCTTAGCGGGACAGACAATTTCCACCGGGGAGCTGTTTTTT
CDR3 protein: CASSLAGQTISTGELFF

D gene: -
clone size: -
V gene: TRBV5-1
J gene: TRBJ2-2
CDR3 DNA: TGCGCCAGCAGCAAAAGAAAGGGGGACGCCGGGGAGCTGTTTTTT
CDR3 protein: CASSKRKGDAGELFF

D gene: -
clone size: -
V gene: TRBV27
J gene: TRBJ1-6
CDR3 DNA: TGTGCCAGCAGTAGGAAGGGGTTTGACGGTAGCTCCTATAATTCACCCCTCCACTTT
CDR3 protein: CASSRKGFDGSSYNSPLHF

D gene: -
clone size: -
V gene: TRBV24-1
J gene: TRBJ2-1
CDR3 DNA: TGTGCCACCAGTTACAACAGCCTATCCTACAATGAGCAGTTCTTC
CDR3 protein: CATSYNSLSYNEQFF

D gene: TRBD1
clone size: -
V gene: TRBV6-5
J gene: TRBJ1-5
CDR3 DNA: TGTGCCAGCACCGAGACAGGGAGCAATCAGCCCCAGCATTTT
CDR3 protein: CASTETGSNQPQHF

D gene: -
clone size: -
V gene: TRBV7-2
J gene: TRBJ2-1
CDR3 DNA: TGTGCCAGCAGCTTAAGAGGCGACCTAACTTTTAATGAGCAGTTCTTC
CDR3 protein: CASSLRGDLTFNEQFF

D gene: -
clone size: -
V gene: TRBV3-1/TRBV3-2
J gene: TRBJ1-1
CDR3 DNA: TGTGCCAGCAGCCTTGGACGGCATGAAGCTTTCTTT
CDR3 protein: CASSLGRHEAFF

D gene: -
clone size: once
V gene: TRBV10-2
J gene: TRBJ1-1
CDR3 DNA: TGCGCCAGCAGTGAGTCTCCAACTGAAGCTTTCTTT
CDR3 protein: CASSESPTEAFF

D gene: -
clone size: -
V gene: TRBV5-6
J gene: TRBJ2-7
CDR3 DNA: TGTGCCAGCAGCATAACGGACAGCTCCTACGAGCAGTACTTC
CDR3 protein: CASSITDSSYEQYF

D gene: -
clone size: once
V gene: TRBV5-1
J gene: TRBJ1-1
CDR3 DNA: TGCGCCAGCAGCTTGGAAGTCCGGGGAGAAGCTTTCTTT
CDR3 protein: CASSLEVRGEAFF

D gene: TRBD2
clone size: -
V gene: TRBV4-2
J gene: TRBJ2-3
CDR3 DNA: TGTGCCAGCAGCCAAGATCGGGCGGGGGGAGCAGATACGCAGTATTTT
CDR3 protein: CASSQDRAGGADTQYF